This T cell receptor (beta chain) appears in the sequencing data of a study of regulatory T cells in long-lasting Graves disease. This CDR3 has 17 residues. The germline gives CDR1 SGHRS, CDR2 YFSETQ. Trimming removed 4 bases from V and 5 bases from J, with 21 bases in between. The time point was: newly diagnosed GD, antithyroid drugs for less than 3 months. Researchers made the TCR library from RNA that was extracted from PBMCs. The TCR beta library used iRepertoire HTBI primers with Arm-PCR amplification of CDR3. TCRdb independently ran MiXCR on the multiplex PCR reads; one entry per CDR3 protein. The repertoire holds 530,000 or so distinct CDR3 sequences, approximately 12% seen once, with roughly a tenth in the top ten. This clonotype has at least ten counts. The same data also went into a second study, on T cells in Graves' hyperthyroidism and ophthalmopathy.

This sample comprised peripheral blood mononuclear cells (PBMCs), obtained at new diagnosis, from a patient treated with antithyroid drugs. The TCR was taken from a man in his thirties or forties with Graves disease. The chain couples TRBV5-1 to TRBJ1-4, with D unresolved. The CDR3 reads CASSLNSRGRLNEKLFF. CDR3 nucleotide sequence: TGCGCCAGCAGCCTGAATTCTAGAGGGCGCCTCAATGAAAAACTGTTTTTT.